Each of the 25 T cell receptor beta chains below was sequenced from the same sample in a study of blood T cell repertoires in COVID-19. Data came from immunoSEQ multiplex PCR; TCRdb stores just in-frame clones and leaves some out. The data contain roughly 380,000 clones, about 90% of them singletons. Sequencing input: PBMCs or T cells enriched from blood (not recorded which). All receptors come from a woman in her twenties or thirties who had recovered from COVID-19.

This clone occurred once. This chain connects TRBV6-5 to TRBJ2-7; D may be TRBD2 (5 bases). This CDR3 spans 13 amino acids. Germline V gene data show CDR1 as MNHEY and CDR2 as SVGAGI. Trimming took 6 bases from V and 3 from J, leaving 12 bases between them. Written as DNA, the CDR3 is TGTGCCAGCAGCCGCCGGGGAGACTACGAGCAGTACTTC. Translating gives CASSRRGDYEQYF.

The gene calls are TRBV11-3 and TRBJ2-2; no clear D gene. Trimming left V 3 bases short and J 1 base short, with 6 bases between. The CDR3 runs to 14 residues. CDR1 and CDR2 from the germline V gene are SGHNT and YENEEA. CDR3: CASSFSGNTGELFF. CDR3 in DNA: TGTGCCAGCAGCTTCTCAGGGAACACCGGGGAGCTGTTTTTT.

The chain joins TRBV27 to TRBJ2-2, with D possibly being TRBD1 (8 bases). Germline loops: CDR1 MNHEY, CDR2 SMNVEV (reference sequence). V lost 6 bases and J lost 4, with 18 bases in between. This CDR3 is 16 amino acids long. The CDR3: CASSQGAAGVTGELFF. The CDR3 DNA is TGTGCCAGCAGCCAGGGGGCGGCGGGAGTCACCGGGGAGCTGTTTTTT.

A single count supports this clone. This chain links TRBV5-1 with TRBJ1-2; no clear D gene. The CDR3 sequence is 11 residues long. Germline CDR1 reads SGHRS; CDR2 reads YFSETQ. Trimming removed 8 bases from V and 4 bases from J, with 9 bases in between. This CDR3 is CARGTPYGYTF. The CDR3 nucleotides read TGCGCCAGGGGCACCCCCTATGGCTACACCTTC.

The gene calls are TRBV5-1 and TRBJ1-5, with D uncertain. The CDR3 is 14 amino acids. Germline assignment: CDR1 SGHRS and CDR2 YFSETQ. Between the trimmed V and J ends, which lost 0 bases and 2 bases, there was a span of 6 bases. The CDR3 nucleotides are TGCGCCAGCAGCTTGGGGGAGCGCAATCAGCCCCAGCATTTT. Protein: CASSLGERNQPQHF. Supplemented by reference TRBV5-1 and TRBJ1-5, the full variable domain reads KAGVTQTPRYLIKTRGQQVTLSCSPISGHRSVSWYQQTPGQGLQFLFEYFSETQRNKGNFPGRFSGRQFSNSRSEMNVSTLELGDSALYLCASSLGERNQPQHFGDGTRLSIL.

CDR3 DNA: TGCAGCGTCCGAGGACTAGCGCCTAGCACAGATACGCAGTATTTT. Its protein product is CSVRGLAPSTDTQYF. The rearrangement links TRBV29-1 to TRBJ2-3, with 9 bases identical to TRBD2. CDR3 length: 15 residues. Germline V CDR1 and CDR2: SQVTM, ANQGSEA. Trimming took 6 bases from V and 0 from J; bases not matched to a gene: 7.

The chain joins TRBV10-1 to TRBJ2-1; D may be TRBD1 (5 bases). The germline V and J ends were trimmed by 2 bases and 9 bases, with 11 bases remaining between them. Germline lookup yields CDR1 WNHNN and CDR2 SYGVQD (reference sequence). This CDR3 is built from 13 residues. CDR3 in DNA: TGCGCCAGCAGTGAGATTGGCCAGGGTGAGCAGTTCTTC. Residues: CASSEIGQGEQFF.

This chain links TRBV19 with TRBJ1-1, with 8 nucleotides matching TRBD1. Trimming cost V 3 bases and J 5 bases; bases outside gene matches: 11. The CDR3 is made up of 16 amino acids. Germline V lookup: CDR1 LNHDA, CDR2 SQIVND (reference sequence). In DNA, the CDR3 is TGTGCCAGTAGTATGAGGGGCACAGGGGGTTGGACTGAAGCTTTCTTT. This gives the protein CASSMRGTGGWTEAFF. Filled out from reference TRBV19 and TRBJ1-1, the complete variable domain reads DGGITQSPKYLFRKEGQNVTLSCEQNLNHDAMYWYRQDPGQGLRLIYYSQIVNDFQKGDIAEGYSVSREKKESFPLTVTSAQKNPTAFYLCASSMRGTGGWTEAFFGQGTRLTVV.

J is TRBJ1-5 and V is TRBV28; 9 nucleotides line up with TRBD1. The CDR3 totals 14 residues. Germline assignment: CDR1 MDHEN and CDR2 SYDVKM. After removal of 5 bases from V and 9 bases from J, the junction contained 8 bases not matched to a gene. The CDR3 DNA follows: TGTGCCAGCAGTGGCGGACAGGGGTCGGGGCCCCAGCATTTT. Translating gives CASSGGQGSGPQHF.

The chain links TRBV20-1 to TRBJ1-2; no firm D call. The length of the CDR3 is 11 residues. The V gene lost 5 bases and the J gene lost 7 bases, with 11 bases spanning the gap. The germline V gene encodes CDR1 DFQATT and CDR2 SNEGSKA (reference sequence). The CDR3 region has the DNA TGCAGTGCTTCAGCGGTAGGTGGCTACACCTTC. Its translation is CSASAVGGYTF.

This chain links TRBV9 with TRBJ2-1, with TRBD2 matching 7 bases. Germline CDR1 and CDR2: SGDLS and YYNGEE. The CDR3 consists of 15 residues. V dropped 0 bases and J dropped 4; count of bases not matched to a gene: 4. Here the CDR3 reads CASSVGAGTYNEQFF. For the CDR3, the DNA is TGTGCCAGCAGCGTAGGAGCGGGAACGTACAATGAGCAGTTCTTC.

The V and J genes are TRBV7-2 and TRBJ1-5, with 8 bases fitting TRBD1. Germline CDR1 SGHTA, CDR2 FQGNSA. J gave up 7 bases and V 4 bases, and 6 bases lay outside the gene matches. The CDR3 sequence is 14 residues long. Here the CDR3 DNA reads TGTGCCAGCAGCTCAGGACAGGGAACACAGCCCCAGCATTTT. Its protein is CASSSGQGTQPQHF.

The CDR3 loop is CSVEGAHNEQFF. CDR3 DNA sequence: TGCAGCGTTGAGGGAGCCCACAATGAGCAGTTCTTC. This sequence joins TRBV29-1 and TRBJ2-1, with D tentatively TRBD2 (5 bases). V shed 3 bases and J shed 5 bases, with 8 bases lying between them. CDR1 SQVTM and CDR2 ANQGSEA come from the germline V gene. This CDR3 has 12 amino acids.

The V gene is TRBV9, the J gene TRBJ2-5; 7 nucleotides agree with TRBD1. V lost 0 bases and J lost 1; bases outside the gene matches: 0. There are 14 residues in the CDR3. CDR1 and CDR2 (germline): SGDLS, YYNGEE. In DNA form, the CDR3 reads TGTGCCAGCAGCGTAGCAGGGGGCCAAGAGACCCAGTACTTC. Its protein product is CASSVAGGQETQYF.

This chain links TRBV7-6 with TRBJ2-7, with 9 bases identical to TRBD1. The CDR3 has 12 amino acids. CDR1 and CDR2 (germline): SGHVS, FNYEAQ. The CDR3 nucleotides read TGTCTCCGGGACAGGGTGATCTACGAGCAGTACTTC. This encodes CLRDRVIYEQYF.

The chain is built from TRBV7-2 and TRBJ1-1; weak D call: TRBD1 (5 bases). This CDR3 is 13 amino acids long. Trimming removed 3 bases at V and 4 bases at J, with 9 bases between. Germline V gives CDR1 SGHTA, CDR2 FQGNSA. CDR3 nucleotide sequence: TGTGCCAGCAGCTTGTTCGGGGGCACTGAAGCTTTCTTT. It encodes CASSLFGGTEAFF.

J is TRBJ2-1 and V is TRBV24-1, with 8 bases that match TRBD2. The V gene's germline CDR1 is KGHDR and CDR2 SFDVKD. V lost 10 bases and J lost 3; bases outside the gene matches: 4. The CDR3 spans 13 residues. CDR3 sequence: CATAGEIYNEQFF. The CDR3 nucleotides are TGTGCCACAGCGGGAGAGATCTACAATGAGCAGTTCTTC.

This clone was detected a few times. The chain uses TRBV3-1 (or the pseudogene TRBV3-2) and TRBJ1-2, with TRBD1 as a possible D gene (5 bases). Germline lookup yields CDR1 LGHDT and CDR2 YNNKEL (reference sequence). The CDR3 has 13 amino acids. Deletions cut 3 bases from V and 4 bases from J, with 9 bases between. DNA for the CDR3: TGTGCCAGCAGCCATAGGGGCCTCTATGGCTACACCTTC. Translation gives CASSHRGLYGYTF.

The chain couples TRBV11-2 to TRBJ2-1; 12 positions agree with TRBD1. The CDR3 runs 14 residues. The trim removed 10 bases at V and 8 bases at J, leaving 9 bases unmatched. From germline, CDR1 is SGHAT and CDR2 FQNNGV. The CDR3 bases are TGTGCCACAGCACGGGACAGGGGGCATTATGAGCAGTTCTTC. Translation gives CATARDRGHYEQFF.

The gene calls are TRBV27 and TRBJ2-3, with 12 bases aligning to TRBD2. This CDR3 region has 17 residues. Germline values: CDR1 MNHEY, CDR2 SMNVEV (reference sequence). The J segment lost 3 bases and the V segment lost 4 bases, leaving 8 bases of the junction unmatched. CDR3 DNA sequence: TGTGCCAGCAGTTCCTCTAGCGGGAGGGCCGGTACAGATACGCAGTATTTT. Translation gives CASSSSSGRAGTDTQYF.

The chain couples TRBV28 to TRBJ1-2, with TRBD1 identical over 7 bases. After removal of 4 bases from V and 6 bases from J, the junction contained 14 bases not matched to a gene. The CDR3 has 16 residues. CDR1 and CDR2 from the germline V gene are MDHEN and SYDVKM. CDR3 nucleotides: TGTGCCAGCAGTTCCAGGGGGGCAGAGGAGGTAGATGGCTACACCTTC. Its translation is CASSSRGAEEVDGYTF.

The V call is TRBV28, the J call TRBJ1-6, with unresolved D. The CDR3 is 14 residues long. The germline V gene has CDR1 MDHEN and CDR2 SYDVKM. V lost 3 bases, J lost 7 bases, and 10 bases lay in between. CDR3 sequence: CASSLEGKNSPLHF. The DNA of the CDR3 is TGTGCCAGCAGTTTGGAGGGTAAAAATTCACCCCTCCACTTT.

There are a few counts of this clone. The chain couples TRBV24-1 to TRBJ1-2; perhaps TRBD1 as D (5 bases). Germline CDR1 is KGHDR and CDR2 is SFDVKD. This CDR3 is built from 15 residues. The V and J ends lost 3 bases and 0 bases respectively, with 10 bases between them. Here the CDR3 reads CATSDRTGPNYGYTF. The CDR3 nucleotides are TGTGCCACCAGTGATCGAACAGGCCCTAACTATGGCTACACCTTC.

This clone occurred a few times. The chain employs TRBV5-1 and TRBJ1-2; D not resolved. The length of the CDR3 is 13 residues. CDR1 and CDR2 from the germline V gene are SGHRS and YFSETQ. The V end lost 3 bases, the J end lost 6 bases, and 12 bases lay between the germline ends. CDR3 region: CASSWSPRDGYTF. DNA for the CDR3: TGCGCCAGCAGCTGGTCGCCTCGGGATGGCTACACCTTC.

The chain has TRBV3-1 (or the pseudogene TRBV3-2) and TRBJ2-1; TRBD2 aligns across 12 bases. Germline V CDR1 and CDR2: LGHDT, YNNKEL (reference sequence). The CDR3 runs to 16 residues. V shed 2 bases, J shed 4 bases, and the junction held 3 bases outside the gene matches. CDR3 loop: CASSQFGTSGYNEQFF. Written as DNA, the CDR3 is TGTGCCAGCAGCCAATTCGGGACTAGCGGGTACAATGAGCAGTTCTTC.